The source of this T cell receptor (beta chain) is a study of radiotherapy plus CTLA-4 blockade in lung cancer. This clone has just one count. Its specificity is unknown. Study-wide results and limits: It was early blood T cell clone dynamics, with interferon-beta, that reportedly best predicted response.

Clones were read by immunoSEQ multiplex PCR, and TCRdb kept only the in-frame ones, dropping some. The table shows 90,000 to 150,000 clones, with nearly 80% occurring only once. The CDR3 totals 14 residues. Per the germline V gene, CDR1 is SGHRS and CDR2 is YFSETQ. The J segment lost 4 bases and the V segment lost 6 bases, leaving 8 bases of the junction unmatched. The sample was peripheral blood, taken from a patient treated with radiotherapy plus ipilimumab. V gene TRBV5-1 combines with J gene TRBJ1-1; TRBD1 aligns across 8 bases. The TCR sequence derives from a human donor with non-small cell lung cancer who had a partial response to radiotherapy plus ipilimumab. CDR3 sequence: CASKPGGSGTEAFF. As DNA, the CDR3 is TGCGCCAGCAAACCAGGGGGCTCCGGCACTGAAGCTTTCTTT.